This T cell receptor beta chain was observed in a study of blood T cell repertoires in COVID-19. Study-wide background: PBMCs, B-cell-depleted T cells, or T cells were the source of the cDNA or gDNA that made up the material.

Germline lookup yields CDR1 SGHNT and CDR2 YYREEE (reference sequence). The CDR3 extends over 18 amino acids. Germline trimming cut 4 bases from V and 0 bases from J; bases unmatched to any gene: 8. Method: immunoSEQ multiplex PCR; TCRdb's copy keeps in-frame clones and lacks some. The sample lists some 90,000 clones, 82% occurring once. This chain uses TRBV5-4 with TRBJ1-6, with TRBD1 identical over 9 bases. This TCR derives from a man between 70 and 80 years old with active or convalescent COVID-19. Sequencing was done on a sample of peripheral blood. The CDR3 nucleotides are TGTGCCAGCAGCCACAGGGGGCAAGGGAGCTCCTATAATTCACCCCTCCACTTT. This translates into CASSHRGQGSSYNSPLHF.